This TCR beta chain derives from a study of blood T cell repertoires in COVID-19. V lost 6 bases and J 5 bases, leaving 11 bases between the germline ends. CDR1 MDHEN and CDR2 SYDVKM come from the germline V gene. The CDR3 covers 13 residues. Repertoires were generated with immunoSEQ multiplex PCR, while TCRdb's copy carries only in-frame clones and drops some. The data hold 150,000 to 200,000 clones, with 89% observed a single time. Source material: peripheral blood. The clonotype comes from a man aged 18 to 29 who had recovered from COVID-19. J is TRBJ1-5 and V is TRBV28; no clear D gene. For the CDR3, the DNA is TGTGCCAGCAGGGTTGGAGTCTATCAGCCCCAGCATTTT. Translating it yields CASRVGVYQPQHF. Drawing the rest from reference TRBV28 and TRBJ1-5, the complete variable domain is DVKVTQSSRYLVKRTGEKVFLECVQDMDHENMFWYRQDPGLGLRLIYFSYDVKMKEKGDIPEGYSVSREKKERFSLILESASTNQTSMYLCASRVGVYQPQHFGDGTRLSIL.